This T cell receptor beta chain was captured in a study of neurological immune-mediated disorders. Trimming took 5 bases from V and 4 from J, leaving 11 bases between them. The CDR3 length is 13 residues. There are many counts of this clonotype. The cDNA was generated by 5'RACE with 10-nucleotide random UMIs. A single run covered 15-18 subjects with over 200 million TCR-beta sequences. TCRdb passed the 5' RACE reads through MiXCR, listing each CDR3 protein once. Of around 32,000 distinct CDR3 sequences listed, over 10% are singletons. Sequences were obtained from PBMCs. This TCR was recovered from a woman aged 60-75 years in good health. This rearrangement joins TRBV12-3 or TRBV12-4 to TRBJ2-5; D ambiguous. This chain's CDR3 is CASSQGILETQYF. The DNA of the CDR3 is TGTGCCAGCAGTCAAGGGATACTAGAGACCCAGTACTTC.